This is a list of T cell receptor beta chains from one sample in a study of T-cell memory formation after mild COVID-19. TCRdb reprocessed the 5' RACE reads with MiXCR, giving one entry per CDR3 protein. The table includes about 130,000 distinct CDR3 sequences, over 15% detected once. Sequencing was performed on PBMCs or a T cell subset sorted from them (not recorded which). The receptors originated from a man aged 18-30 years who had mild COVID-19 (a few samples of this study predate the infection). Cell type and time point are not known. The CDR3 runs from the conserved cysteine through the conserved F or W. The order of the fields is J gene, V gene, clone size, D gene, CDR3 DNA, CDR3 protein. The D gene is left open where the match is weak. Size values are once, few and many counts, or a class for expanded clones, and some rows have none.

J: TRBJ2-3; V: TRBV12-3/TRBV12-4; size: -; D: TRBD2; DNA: TGTGCCAGCACCGACGTAGCTAGCGGGGTTACAGATACGCAGTATTTT; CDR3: CASTDVASGVTDTQYF
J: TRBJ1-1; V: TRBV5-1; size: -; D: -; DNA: TGCGCCAGCAGTTCTGCGGGCAGGCTAGAAGCTTTCTTT; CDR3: CASSSAGRLEAFF
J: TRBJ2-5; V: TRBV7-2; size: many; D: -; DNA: TGTGCCAGCAGCCTCTATGTAGACTACCAAGAGACCCAGTACTTC; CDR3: CASSLYVDYQETQYF
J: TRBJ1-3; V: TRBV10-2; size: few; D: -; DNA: TGCGCCAGCACTCCTGGGTCCCCGGGTCCTGGAAACACCATATATTTT; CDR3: CASTPGSPGPGNTIYF
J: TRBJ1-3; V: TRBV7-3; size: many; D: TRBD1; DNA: TGTGCCAGCAGCTCGGACAGGGAAAACACCATATATTTT; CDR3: CASSSDRENTIYF
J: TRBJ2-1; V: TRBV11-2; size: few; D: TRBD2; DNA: TGTGCCAGCAGCTTATATAGCGGGGGCCCCCTGAATGAGCAGTTCTTC; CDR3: CASSLYSGGPLNEQFF
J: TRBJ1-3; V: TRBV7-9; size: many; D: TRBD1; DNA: TGTGCCAGCAGCCTGACAGGGGGCACTGGAAACACCATATATTTT; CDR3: CASSLTGGTGNTIYF
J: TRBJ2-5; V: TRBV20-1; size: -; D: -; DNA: TGCAGTGCTAGAGATCCGGGTGGGCAGGAGACCCAGTACTTC; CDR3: CSARDPGGQETQYF
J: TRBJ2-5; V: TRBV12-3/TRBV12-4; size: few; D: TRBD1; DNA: TGTGCCAGCAGACAGGGGAATCGAGAGACCCAGTACTTC; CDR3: CASRQGNRETQYF
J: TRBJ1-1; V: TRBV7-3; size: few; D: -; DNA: TGTGCCAGCAGCTTAAATCCCCGGGACACTGAAGCTTTCTTT; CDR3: CASSLNPRDTEAFF
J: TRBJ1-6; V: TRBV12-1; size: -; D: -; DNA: TGTGCCAGCAGCTCTGGGGACACCAATTCACCCCTCCACTTT; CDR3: CASSSGDTNSPLHF
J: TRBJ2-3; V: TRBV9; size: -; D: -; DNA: TGTGCCAGCAGCGTCGAAGTCTTGGCAGATACGCAGTATTTT; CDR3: CASSVEVLADTQYF
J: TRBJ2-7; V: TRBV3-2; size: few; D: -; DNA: TGTGCCAGCAGCCCCCCTTCAGACGACCTTTACGAGCAGTACTTC; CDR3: CASSPPSDDLYEQYF
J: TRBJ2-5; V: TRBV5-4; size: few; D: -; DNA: TGTGCCAGCAGCTTGGCCGCGGCTGGGGAGTCCCAGTACTTC; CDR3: CASSLAAAGESQYF
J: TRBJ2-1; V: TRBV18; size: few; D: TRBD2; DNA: TGTGCCAGCTCCCCCGGGAGGAATGAGCAGTTCTTC; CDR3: CASSPGRNEQFF
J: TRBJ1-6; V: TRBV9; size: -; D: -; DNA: TGTGCCAGCAGCGTAGGAGGACACCTTATTAATTCACCCCTCCACTTT; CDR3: CASSVGGHLINSPLHF
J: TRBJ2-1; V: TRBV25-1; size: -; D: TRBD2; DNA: TGTGCCAGCAGTGAAAATGCGGCTAGCGGGGGAGACAATGAGCAGTTCTTC; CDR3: CASSENAASGGDNEQFF
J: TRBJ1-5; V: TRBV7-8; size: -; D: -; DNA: TGTGCCAGCAGCTTTGGGGGCCCTCAGCCCCAGCATTTT; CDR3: CASSFGGPQPQHF
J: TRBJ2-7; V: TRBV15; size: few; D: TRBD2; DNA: TGTGCCACCAGCAGATTAGCGGGGGGGCGCGAGCAGTACTTC; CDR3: CATSRLAGGREQYF
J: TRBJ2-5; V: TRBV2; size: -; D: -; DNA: TGTGCCAGCCACAAGACGTACCTGCTCCTAACTCAAGGGACCCAGTACTTC; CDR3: CASHKTYLLLTQGTQYF
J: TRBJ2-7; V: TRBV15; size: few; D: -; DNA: TGTGCCACCAGCAGAGACGGAAGGGGCGAGCAGTACTTC; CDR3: CATSRDGRGEQYF
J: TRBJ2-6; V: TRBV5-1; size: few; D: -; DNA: TGCGCCAGCAGATACACAGGCTCTGGGGCCAACGTCCTGACTTTC; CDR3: CASRYTGSGANVLTF
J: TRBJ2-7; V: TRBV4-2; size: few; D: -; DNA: TGTGCCAGCAGCCAAGAGCCGGGACTGTACTCCTACGAGCAGTACTTC; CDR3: CASSQEPGLYSYEQYF
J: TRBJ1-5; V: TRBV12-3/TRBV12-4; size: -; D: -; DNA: TGTGCCAGCAGTTGGGGAGGGGGACAGCCCCAGCATTTT; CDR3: CASSWGGGQPQHF
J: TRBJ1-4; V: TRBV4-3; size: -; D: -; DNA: TGCGCCAGCAGCCAAGAGACCGGGAGAAAACTGTTTTTT; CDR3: CASSQETGRKLFF
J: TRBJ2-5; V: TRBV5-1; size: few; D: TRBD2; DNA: TGCGCCAGCAGCCCCGGGACTAGCGGACCTCAAGAGACCCAGTACTTC; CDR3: CASSPGTSGPQETQYF
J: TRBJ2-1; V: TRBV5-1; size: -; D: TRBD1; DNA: TGCGCCAGCAGCTTGGAGGGGACAGGGTACAATGAGCAGTTCTTC; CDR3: CASSLEGTGYNEQFF
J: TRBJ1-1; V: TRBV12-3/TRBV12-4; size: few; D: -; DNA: TGTGCCAGCACCTGGGGGGGGAACACTGAAGCTTTCTTT; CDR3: CASTWGGNTEAFF
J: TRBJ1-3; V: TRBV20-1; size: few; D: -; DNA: TGCAGTGCTCGTGGAAACACCATATATTTT; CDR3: CSARGNTIYF
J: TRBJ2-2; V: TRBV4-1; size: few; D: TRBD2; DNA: TGCGCCAGCAGCCAAGCGGGGGGGAACACCGGGGAGCTGTTTTTT; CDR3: CASSQAGGNTGELFF
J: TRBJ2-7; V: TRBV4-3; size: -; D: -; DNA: TGCGCCAGCAGCCAAGGGGCGGCCGCCAGCCAGTACTTC; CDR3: CASSQGAAASQYF
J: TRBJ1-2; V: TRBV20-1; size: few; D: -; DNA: TGCAGTGCCACGGCGGGGCTCCTCTATGGCTACACCTTC; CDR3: CSATAGLLYGYTF
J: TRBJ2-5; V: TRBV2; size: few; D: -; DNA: TGTGCCAGCGGGCCCAGCTGGGAGACCCAGTACTTC; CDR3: CASGPSWETQYF
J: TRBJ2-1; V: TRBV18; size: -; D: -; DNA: TGTGCCAGCTCACCAGGCGGCAGGTCAGGCTACAATGAGCAGTTCTTC; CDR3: CASSPGGRSGYNEQFF
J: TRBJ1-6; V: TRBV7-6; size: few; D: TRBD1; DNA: TGTGCCAGCAGCCTCGCCAGGGACAGTTATAATTCACCCCTCCACTTT; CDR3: CASSLARDSYNSPLHF
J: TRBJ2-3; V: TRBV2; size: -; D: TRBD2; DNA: TGTGCCAGCAGTGAAGGCGGGGGGGCGACAGATACGCAGTATTTT; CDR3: CASSEGGGATDTQYF
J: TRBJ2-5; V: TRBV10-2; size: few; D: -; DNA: TGCGCCAGCACAGGATTTGGGACTGGCCAAGAGACCCAGTACTTC; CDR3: CASTGFGTGQETQYF
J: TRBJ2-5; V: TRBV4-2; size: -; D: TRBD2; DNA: TGTGCCAGCAGTCTAGCTACTAGCGGGGGGGCTGGTGAGACCCAGTACTTC; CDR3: CASSLATSGGAGETQYF
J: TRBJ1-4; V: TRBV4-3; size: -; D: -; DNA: TGCGCCAGCAGCCAAGCCCTGACCAATGAAAAACTGTTTTTT; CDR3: CASSQALTNEKLFF
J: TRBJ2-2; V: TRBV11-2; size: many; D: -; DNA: TGTGCCAGCAGCAACTTGCGGGGAGGCCCGGGCACCGGGGAGCTGTTTTTT; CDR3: CASSNLRGGPGTGELFF
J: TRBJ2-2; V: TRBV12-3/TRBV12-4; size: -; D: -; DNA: TGTGCCAGCACCCGGGGTGCTAAGGATGCCGGGGAGCTGTTTTTT; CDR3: CASTRGAKDAGELFF
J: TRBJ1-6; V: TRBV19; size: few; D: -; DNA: TGTGCCAGTAGTAAGACGGATCCCCTGTCATCGCCCCTCCACTTT; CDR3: CASSKTDPLSSPLHF
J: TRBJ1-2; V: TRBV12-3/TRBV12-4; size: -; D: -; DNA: TGTGCCAGCAGGGACAGTAACTATGGCTACACCTTC; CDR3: CASRDSNYGYTF
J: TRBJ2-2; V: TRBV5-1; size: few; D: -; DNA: TGCGCCAGCAGCTATTCGAGGGACACCGGGGAGCTGTTTTTT; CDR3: CASSYSRDTGELFF
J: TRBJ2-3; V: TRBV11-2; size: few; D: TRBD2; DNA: TGTGCCAGCAGCTTACAGCGGGGGGGCGTGTATACGCAGTATTTT; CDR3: CASSLQRGGVYTQYF
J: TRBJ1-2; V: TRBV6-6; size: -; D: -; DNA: TGTGCCAGCAGTCACCGACAGGCCTATGGCTACACCTTC; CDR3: CASSHRQAYGYTF
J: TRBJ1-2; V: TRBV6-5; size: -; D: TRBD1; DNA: TGTGCCAGCAGGCTCCCGGGACAGGACGGCTACACCTTC; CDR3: CASRLPGQDGYTF
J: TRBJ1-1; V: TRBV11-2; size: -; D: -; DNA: TGTGCCAGCAGCCCCCCGACAGAGAACACTGAAGCTTTCTTT; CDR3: CASSPPTENTEAFF
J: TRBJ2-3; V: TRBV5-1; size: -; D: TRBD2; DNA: TGCGCCAGCAGCTTGGCCCGGCTAGCGGGGGGCACAGATACGCAGTATTTT; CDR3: CASSLARLAGGTDTQYF
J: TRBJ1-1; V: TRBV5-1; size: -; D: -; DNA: TGCGCCAGCAGCTTGTCTAGGAAAGAGAACACTGAAGCTTTCTTT; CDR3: CASSLSRKENTEAFF
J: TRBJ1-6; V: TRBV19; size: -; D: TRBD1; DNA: TGTGCCAGTAGTATATCGGGGACAGATGGATCACCCCTCCACTTT; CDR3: CASSISGTDGSPLHF
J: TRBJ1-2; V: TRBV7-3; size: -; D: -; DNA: TGTGCCAGCAGCCCCGGACAAGGAATTGGCTACACCTTC; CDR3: CASSPGQGIGYTF
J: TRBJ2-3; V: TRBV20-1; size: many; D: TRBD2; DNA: TGCAGTGCTAGAGATAGCGGGGTCACAGATACGCAGTATTTT; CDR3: CSARDSGVTDTQYF
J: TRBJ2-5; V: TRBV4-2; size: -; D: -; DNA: TGTGCCAGCAGCCACTTTCGGGGATACCAAGAGACCCAGTACTTC; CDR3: CASSHFRGYQETQYF
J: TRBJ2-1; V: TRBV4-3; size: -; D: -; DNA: TGCGCCAGCAGCCCCCTCACGGGGGCCCTTCACCATGAGCAGTTCTTC; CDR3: CASSPLTGALHHEQFF
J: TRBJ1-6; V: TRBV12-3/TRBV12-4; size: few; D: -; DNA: TGTGCCAGCAGCCGTTATAATTCACCCCTCCACTTT; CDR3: CASSRYNSPLHF